The rows below give T cell receptor beta chains drawn from one sample of a study of post-analysis software for immune sequencing data. TCRdb called the PCR reads again in MiXCR, with one record for every CDR3 protein. The sample lists roughly 670,000 distinct CDR3 sequences, approximately 59% occurring once. Sequencing input: blood. The receptors here all came from a girl between 2 and 10 years old with multiple sclerosis. Both conserved end residues are trimmed from each CDR3.

J: TRBJ2-1
V: TRBV28
CDR3: ASSSGQTKQF

J: TRBJ2-1
V: TRBV29-1
CDR3: SAEGSGRRLKLINEQF

J: TRBJ2-1
V: TRBV7-3
CDR3: ASSLTLAGVGNEQF

J: TRBJ2-3
V: TRBV28
CDR3: ASSFSIGRGEDTQY

J: TRBJ2-7
V: TRBV25-1
CDR3: ASSVGDEQY

J: TRBJ2-3
V: TRBV12-3/TRBV12-4
CDR3: ASSSGRRTDAQY

J: NA
V: TRBV12-3/TRBV12-4
CDR3: ASTHSLADEQY

J: TRBJ2-3
V: TRBV20-1
CDR3: SAPGGSTDTQY

J: TRBJ2-3
V: TRBV9
CDR3: ASSVQSGRSSDTQY

J: TRBJ1-6
V: TRBV12-3/TRBV12-4
CDR3: ASSLGTGTTSPLH

J: TRBJ2-3
V: TRBV6-1
CDR3: ASSERRIPDTQY

J: TRBJ2-7
V: TRBV7-2
CDR3: ASSLVIGEQY

J: TRBJ2-3
V: TRBV7-2
CDR3: ASSLGVGITDTQY

J: TRBJ1-1
V: TRBV6-6
CDR3: ASSYLGGNTEAF

J: TRBJ1-2
V: TRBV10-3
CDR3: ASATGDVGYT

J: TRBJ2-3
V: TRBV24-1
CDR3: ATSDAQYTDTQY

J: TRBJ2-1
V: TRBV20-1
CDR3: SARDPFGREGYNEQF

J: TRBJ2-3
V: TRBV6-5
CDR3: ASRRQGYTDTQY

J: TRBJ1-1
V: TRBV5-1
CDR3: ASSGGAAGGTEAF

J: TRBJ2-7
V: TRBV7-2
CDR3: ASSFGAGAYEQY

J: TRBJ1-2
V: TRBV27
CDR3: ASSPRQAPNYGYT

J: TRBJ2-4
V: TRBV4-2
CDR3: ASTAVIGNIQY

J: TRBJ2-1
V: TRBV7-2
CDR3: ASSLVWGIQDEQF

J: TRBJ2-3
V: TRBV5-1
CDR3: ASSFPGLASDTQY

J: TRBJ2-6
V: TRBV7-9
CDR3: ASSSGTSGANVLT

J: TRBJ2-7
V: TRBV5-6
CDR3: ASSWGTSNSYEQY

J: TRBJ2-1
V: TRBV7-9
CDR3: ASSLIGAGSSSYNEQF

J: TRBJ2-1
V: TRBV11-2
CDR3: ASSFSGTVRNEQF

J: TRBJ1-6
V: TRBV27
CDR3: ASQTGSNSPLH

J: NA
V: TRBV9
CDR3: ASSVGWGGQHEQY

J: TRBJ2-1
V: TRBV10-1
CDR3: ASSGRQGGNEQF

J: TRBJ2-1
V: TRBV24-1
CDR3: AAGLSNEQF

J: TRBJ2-3
V: TRBV10-2
CDR3: ASSDSPAHPQY

J: TRBJ2-3
V: TRBV9
CDR3: ASTRIPGTDTQY

J: TRBJ2-3
V: TRBV5-1
CDR3: ASSLEAGIDTQY

J: TRBJ2-1
V: TRBV5-1
CDR3: ASRPSRSGDEQF

J: TRBJ1-2
V: TRBV4-3
CDR3: ASSWTALGSNGYT

J: TRBJ2-2
V: TRBV5-1
CDR3: ASSSRVGPNTGELF

J: TRBJ1-5
V: TRBV6-2/TRBV6-3
CDR3: ASSKDPGDHSNQPQH

J: TRBJ2-7
V: TRBV5-1
CDR3: ASSSALGSGSYEQY

J: TRBJ2-7
V: TRBV9
CDR3: ASSSGGEWGSSYEQY